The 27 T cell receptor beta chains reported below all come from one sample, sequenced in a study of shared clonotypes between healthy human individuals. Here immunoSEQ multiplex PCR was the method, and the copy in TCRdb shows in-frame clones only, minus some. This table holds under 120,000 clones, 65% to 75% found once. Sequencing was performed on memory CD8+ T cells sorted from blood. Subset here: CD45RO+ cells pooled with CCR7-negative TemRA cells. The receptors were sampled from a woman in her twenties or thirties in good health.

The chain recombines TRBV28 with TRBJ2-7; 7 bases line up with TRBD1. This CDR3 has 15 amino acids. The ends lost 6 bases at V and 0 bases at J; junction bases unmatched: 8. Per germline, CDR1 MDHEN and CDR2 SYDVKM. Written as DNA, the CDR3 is TGTGCCAGCAGATCTACCGGGACAGTCTCCTACGAGCAGTACTTC. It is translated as CASRSTGTVSYEQYF.

CDR3: CASSVAWGTEQYF. CDR3 coding DNA: TGTGCCAGCAGCGTAGCTTGGGGGACCGAGCAGTACTTC. V usage is TRBV9 and J usage is TRBJ2-5, with D perhaps given as TRBD1 or TRBD2 (5 bases each). The J call may be faulty, since TRBJ2-7 better matches the DNA end. Per germline, CDR1 SGDLS and CDR2 YYNGEE. This CDR3 region has 13 residues.

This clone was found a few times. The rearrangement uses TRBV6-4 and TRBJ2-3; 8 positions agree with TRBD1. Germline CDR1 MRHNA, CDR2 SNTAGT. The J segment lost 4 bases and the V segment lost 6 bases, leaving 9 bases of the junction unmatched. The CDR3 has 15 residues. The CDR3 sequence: CASRPGGEVSDTQYF. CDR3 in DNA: TGTGCCAGCAGGCCAGGGGGCGAGGTTTCAGATACGCAGTATTTT.

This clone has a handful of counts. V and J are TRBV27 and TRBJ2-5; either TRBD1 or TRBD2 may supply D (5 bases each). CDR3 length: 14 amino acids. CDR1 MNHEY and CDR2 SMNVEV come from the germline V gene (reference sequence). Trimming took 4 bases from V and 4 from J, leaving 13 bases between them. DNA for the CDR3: TGTGCCAGCAGTTCCCCAGGGACGAGAGAGACCCAGTACTTC. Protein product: CASSSPGTRETQYF.

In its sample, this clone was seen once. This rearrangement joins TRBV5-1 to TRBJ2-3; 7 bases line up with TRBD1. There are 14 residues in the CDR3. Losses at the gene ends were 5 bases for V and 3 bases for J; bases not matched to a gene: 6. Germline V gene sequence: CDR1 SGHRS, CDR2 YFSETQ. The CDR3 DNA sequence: TGCGCCAGCAGGTCGGGACAGAGAACAGATACGCAGTATTTT. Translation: CASRSGQRTDTQYF.

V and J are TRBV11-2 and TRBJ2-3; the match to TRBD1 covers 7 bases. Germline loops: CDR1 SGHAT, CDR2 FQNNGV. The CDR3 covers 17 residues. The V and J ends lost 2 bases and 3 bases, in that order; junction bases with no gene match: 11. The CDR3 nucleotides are TGTGCCAGCAGCTTACGATTCCTGACAGGGTTAACAGATACGCAGTATTTT. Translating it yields CASSLRFLTGLTDTQYF.

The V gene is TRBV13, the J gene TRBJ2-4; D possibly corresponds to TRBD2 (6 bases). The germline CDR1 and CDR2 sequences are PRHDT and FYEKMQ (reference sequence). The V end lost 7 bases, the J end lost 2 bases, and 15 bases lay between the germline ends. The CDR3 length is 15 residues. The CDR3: CASKVRGGTKNIQYF. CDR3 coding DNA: TGTGCCAGCAAGGTCCGGGGAGGTACCAAAAACATTCAGTACTTC.

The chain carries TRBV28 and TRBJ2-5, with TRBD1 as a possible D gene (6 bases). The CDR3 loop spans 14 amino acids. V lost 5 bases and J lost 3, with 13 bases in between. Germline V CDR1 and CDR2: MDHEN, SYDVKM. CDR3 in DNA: TGTGCCAGCAGTGGATGGACAGAAAAAGAGACCCAGTACTTC. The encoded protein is CASSGWTEKETQYF.

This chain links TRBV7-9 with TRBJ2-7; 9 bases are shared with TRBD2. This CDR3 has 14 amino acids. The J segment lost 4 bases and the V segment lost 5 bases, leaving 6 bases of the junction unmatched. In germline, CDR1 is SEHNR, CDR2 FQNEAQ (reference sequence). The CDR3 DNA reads TGTGCCAGCAGCCCGACTAGCGGCTGGTACGAGCAGTACTTC. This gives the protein CASSPTSGWYEQYF.

In DNA form, the CDR3 reads TGCGCCAGCGCGCGATTCAGGGGGATAAAAGAGACCCAGTACTTC. This sequence encodes CASARFRGIKETQYF. This sequence joins TRBV10-2 and TRBJ2-5, with TRBD1 matching over 7 bases. Germline trimming cut 8 bases from V and 3 bases from J; bases unmatched to any gene: 12. Per germline, CDR1 WSHSY and CDR2 SAAADI. This CDR3 has 15 amino acids.

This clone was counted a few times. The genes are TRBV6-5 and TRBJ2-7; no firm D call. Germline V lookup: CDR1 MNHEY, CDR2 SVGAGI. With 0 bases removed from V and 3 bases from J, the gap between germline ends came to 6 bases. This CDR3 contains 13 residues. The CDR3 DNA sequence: TGTGCCAGCAGTTACTCCCAAAACTACGAGCAGTACTTC. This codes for CASSYSQNYEQYF.

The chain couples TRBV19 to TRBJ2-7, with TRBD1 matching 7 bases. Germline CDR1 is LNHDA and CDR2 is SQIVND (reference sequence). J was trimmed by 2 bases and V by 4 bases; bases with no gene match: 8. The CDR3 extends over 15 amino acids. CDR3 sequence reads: CASSTWTGSPYEQYF. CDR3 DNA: TGTGCCAGTAGTACCTGGACAGGTTCTCCCTACGAGCAGTACTTC.

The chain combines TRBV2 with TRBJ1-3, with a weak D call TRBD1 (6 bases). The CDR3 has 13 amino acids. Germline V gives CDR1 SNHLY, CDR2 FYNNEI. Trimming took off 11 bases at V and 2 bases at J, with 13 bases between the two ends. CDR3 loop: CAGQTVPGNTIYF. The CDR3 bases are TGTGCCGGACAGACAGTCCCTGGAAACACCATATATTTT. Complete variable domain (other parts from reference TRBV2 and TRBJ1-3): EPEVTQTPSHQVTQMGQEVILRCVPISNHLYFYWYRQILGQKVEFLVSFYNNEISEKSEIFDDQFSVERPDGSNFTLKIRSTKLEDSAMYFCAGQTVPGNTIYFGEGSWLTVV.

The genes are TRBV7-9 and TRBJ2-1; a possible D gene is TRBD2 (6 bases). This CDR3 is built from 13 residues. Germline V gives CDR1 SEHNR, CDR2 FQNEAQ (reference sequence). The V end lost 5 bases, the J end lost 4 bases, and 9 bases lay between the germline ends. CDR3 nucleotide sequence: TGTGCCAGCAGCGGGACTGGTTACAATGAGCAGTTCTTC. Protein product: CASSGTGYNEQFF.

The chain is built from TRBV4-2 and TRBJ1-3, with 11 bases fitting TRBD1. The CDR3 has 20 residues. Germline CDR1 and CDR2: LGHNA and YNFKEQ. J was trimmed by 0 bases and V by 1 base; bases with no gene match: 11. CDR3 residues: CASSQGLRTGGSSSGNTIYF. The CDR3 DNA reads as TGTGCCAGCAGCCAAGGCCTAAGGACAGGGGGCTCCTCCTCTGGAAACACCATATATTTT.

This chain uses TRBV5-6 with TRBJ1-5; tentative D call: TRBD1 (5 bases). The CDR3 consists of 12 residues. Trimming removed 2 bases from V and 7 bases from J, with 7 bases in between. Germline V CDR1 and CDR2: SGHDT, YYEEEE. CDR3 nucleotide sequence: TGTGCCAGCAGCTTCGGGGCCCAGCCCCAGCATTTT. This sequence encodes CASSFGAQPQHF.

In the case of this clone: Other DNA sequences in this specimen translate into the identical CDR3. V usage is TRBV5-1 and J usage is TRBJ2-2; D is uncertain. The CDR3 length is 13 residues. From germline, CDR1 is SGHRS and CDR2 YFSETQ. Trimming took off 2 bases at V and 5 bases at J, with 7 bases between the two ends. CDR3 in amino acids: CASSFGQTGELFF. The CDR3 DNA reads TGCGCCAGCAGCTTCGGCCAGACCGGGGAGCTGTTTTTT.

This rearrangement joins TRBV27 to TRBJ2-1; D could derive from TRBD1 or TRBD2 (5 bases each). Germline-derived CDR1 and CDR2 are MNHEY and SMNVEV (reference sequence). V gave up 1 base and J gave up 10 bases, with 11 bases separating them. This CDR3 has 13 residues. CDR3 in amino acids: CASSLLGVREQFF. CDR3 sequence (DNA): TGTGCCAGCAGTTTATTGGGGGTGCGGGAGCAGTTCTTC.

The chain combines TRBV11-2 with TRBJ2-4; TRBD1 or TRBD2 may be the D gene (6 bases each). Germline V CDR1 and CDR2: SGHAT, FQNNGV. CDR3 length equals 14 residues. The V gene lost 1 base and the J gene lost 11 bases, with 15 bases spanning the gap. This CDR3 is CASSLGGRGPFQYF. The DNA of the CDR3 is TGTGCCAGCAGCTTAGGGGGACGGGGGCCCTTTCAGTACTTC.

CDR3 protein: CASSLAMNTEAFF. In nucleotides, the CDR3 is TGTGCCAGCAGCTTAGCGATGAACACTGAAGCTTTCTTT. This chain links TRBV7-8 with TRBJ1-1; D gene uncertain. CDR3 length: 13 residues. The germline V gene has CDR1 SGHVS and CDR2 FQNEAQ. V gave up 0 bases and J gave up 0 bases, with 2 bases separating them.

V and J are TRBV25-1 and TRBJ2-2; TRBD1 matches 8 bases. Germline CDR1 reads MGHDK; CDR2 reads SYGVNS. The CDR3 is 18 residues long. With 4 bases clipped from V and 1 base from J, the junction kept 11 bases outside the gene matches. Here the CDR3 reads CASSGFLNGTGNTGELFF. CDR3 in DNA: TGTGCCAGCAGTGGGTTCTTGAACGGGACAGGGAACACCGGGGAGCTGTTTTTT.

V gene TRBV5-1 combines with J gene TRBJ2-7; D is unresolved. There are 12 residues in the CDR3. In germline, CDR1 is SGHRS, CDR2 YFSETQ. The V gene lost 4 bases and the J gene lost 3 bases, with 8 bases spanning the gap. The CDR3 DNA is TGCGCCAGCAGCCCCACCGGCTACGAGCAGTACTTC. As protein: CASSPTGYEQYF.

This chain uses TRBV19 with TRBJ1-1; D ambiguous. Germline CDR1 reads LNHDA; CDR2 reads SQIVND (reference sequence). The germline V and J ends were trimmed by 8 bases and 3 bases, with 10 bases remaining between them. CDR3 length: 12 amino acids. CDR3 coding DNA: TGTGCCAGTTATAGGACTTACACTGAAGCTTTCTTT. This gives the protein CASYRTYTEAFF.

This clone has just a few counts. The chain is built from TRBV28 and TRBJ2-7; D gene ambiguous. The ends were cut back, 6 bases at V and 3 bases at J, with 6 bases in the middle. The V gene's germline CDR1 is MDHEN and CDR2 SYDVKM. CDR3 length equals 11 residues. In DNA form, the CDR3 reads TGTGCCAGCAGATTTAACTACGAGCAGTACTTC. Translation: CASRFNYEQYF.

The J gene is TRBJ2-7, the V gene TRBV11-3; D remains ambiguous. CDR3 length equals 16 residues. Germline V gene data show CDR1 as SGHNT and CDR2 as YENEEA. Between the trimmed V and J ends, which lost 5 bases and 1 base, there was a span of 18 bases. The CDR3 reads CASSPLPVSASYEQYF. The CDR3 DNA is TGTGCCAGCAGCCCCCTACCGGTCAGCGCGTCCTACGAGCAGTACTTC.

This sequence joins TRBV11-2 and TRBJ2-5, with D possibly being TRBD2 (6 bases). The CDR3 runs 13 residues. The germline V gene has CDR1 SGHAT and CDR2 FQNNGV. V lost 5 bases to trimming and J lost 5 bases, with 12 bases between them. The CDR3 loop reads CASSPGGGETQYF. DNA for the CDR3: TGTGCCAGCAGCCCGGGTGGAGGGGAGACCCAGTACTTC.

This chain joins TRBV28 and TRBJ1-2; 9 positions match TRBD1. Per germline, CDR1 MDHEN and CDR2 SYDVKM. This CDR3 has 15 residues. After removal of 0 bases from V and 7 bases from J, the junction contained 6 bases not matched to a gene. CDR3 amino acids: CASSLWGQGTSGYTF. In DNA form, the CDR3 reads TGTGCCAGCAGTTTATGGGGACAGGGAACGAGTGGCTACACCTTC.